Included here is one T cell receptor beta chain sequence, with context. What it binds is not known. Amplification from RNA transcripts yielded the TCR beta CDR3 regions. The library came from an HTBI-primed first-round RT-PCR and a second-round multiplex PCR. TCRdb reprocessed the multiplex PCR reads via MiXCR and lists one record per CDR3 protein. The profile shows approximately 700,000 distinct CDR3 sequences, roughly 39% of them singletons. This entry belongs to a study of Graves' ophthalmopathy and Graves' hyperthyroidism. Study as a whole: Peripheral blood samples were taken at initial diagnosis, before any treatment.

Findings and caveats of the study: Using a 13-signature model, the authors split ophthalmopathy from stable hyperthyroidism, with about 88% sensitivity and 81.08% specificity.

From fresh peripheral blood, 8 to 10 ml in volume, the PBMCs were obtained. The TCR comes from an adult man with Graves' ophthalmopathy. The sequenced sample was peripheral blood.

The CDR3, as DNA: TGTGCCAGCAGCTTTCGGCCGGCGAGCACTGAAGCTTTCTTT. This encodes CASSFRPASTEAFF. The chain links TRBV5-8 to TRBJ1-1, with unresolved D. V was shortened by 2 bases and J by 4 bases, with 12 bases between the two germline ends. CDR1 and CDR2 (germline): SGHTS, YDEGEE. The CDR3 loop spans 14 amino acids. The whole variable domain, remainder taken from reference TRBV5-8 and TRBJ1-1, is EAGVTQSPTHLIKTRGQQATLRCSPISGHTSVYWYQQALGLGLQFLLWYDEGEERNRGNFPPRFSGRQFPNYSSELNVNALELEDSALYLCASSFRPASTEAFFGQGTRLTVV.